These 20 T cell receptor beta chains share one sample of origin, sequenced in a study of siplizumab effects on memory and regulatory T cells. This table comes from immunoSEQ multiplex PCR, and its TCRdb copy is limited to in-frame clones, with some not included. The repertoire holds 50,000 to 55,000 clones, with 95% to 97% as singletons. Sequencing was done on a sample of naive CD4+ T cells sorted from blood. All receptors derive from a human donor in good health.

The J gene is TRBJ2-5, the V gene TRBV10-3; 11 bases agree with TRBD2. Unmatched junction bases numbered 4, after V lost 6 bases and J lost 4 bases. Germline assignment: CDR1 ENHRY and CDR2 SYGVKD. The CDR3 spans 14 residues. The CDR3 DNA is TGTGCCATCAGCGGGACTAGCGGACGAGAGACCCAGTACTTC. Encoded protein: CAISGTSGRETQYF.

The V gene is TRBV28, the J gene TRBJ1-5; 8 bases agree with TRBD1. The ends lost 7 bases at V and 7 bases at J; junction bases unmatched: 6. The CDR3 runs to 13 residues. Germline CDR1 reads MDHEN; CDR2 reads SYDVKM. The CDR3 DNA reads as TGTGCCAGCATACCACAGGGGGGGCAGCCCCAGCATTTT. Protein product: CASIPQGGQPQHF.

In DNA, the CDR3 is TGTGCCAGCAGTTTATTTCATGGGGGGCTCAGCAATCAGCCCCAGCATTTT. Translation gives CASSLFHGGLSNQPQHF. The chain uses TRBV27 and TRBJ1-5; tentative D call: TRBD1 (6 bases). Trimming stripped 1 base from V and 1 base from J, with 14 bases between. The germline gives CDR1 MNHEY, CDR2 SMNVEV (reference sequence). The length of the CDR3 is 17 residues.

The genes are TRBV5-1 and TRBJ2-1; D is possibly TRBD1 or TRBD2 (5 bases each). The V and J ends lost 3 bases and 6 bases respectively, with 10 bases between them. CDR1 and CDR2 from the germline V gene are SGHRS and YFSETQ. The CDR3 has 13 amino acids. The CDR3 nucleotides are TGCGCCAGCAGCTACTTTGGGGGCAATGAGCAGTTCTTC. Translated, it gives CASSYFGGNEQFF.

J is TRBJ2-1 and V is TRBV29-1; 7 bases fit TRBD2. The CDR3 totals 11 residues. Germline V gene lookup returns CDR1 SQVTM and CDR2 ANQGSEA. The V segment lost 6 bases and the J segment 6 bases; nucleotides outside the gene matches: 2. CDR3 protein: CSVGTINEQFF. The CDR3 nucleotides are TGCAGCGTCGGGACTATCAATGAGCAGTTCTTC.

V and J are TRBV5-4 and TRBJ2-1; D is possibly TRBD1 (6 bases). Looked up from germline, CDR1 is SGHNT and CDR2 is YYREEE (reference sequence). The CDR3 loop spans 16 amino acids. The V and J ends lost 6 bases and 7 bases respectively, with 23 bases between them. The CDR3 DNA reads TGTGCCAGCACCACCGGCGTGGGGGCACTCTTAAATGAGCAGTTCTTC. It is translated as CASTTGVGALLNEQFF.

The V and J genes are TRBV28 and TRBJ2-5, with 10 bases lining up with TRBD2. CDR3 length equals 17 residues. Germline lookup yields CDR1 MDHEN and CDR2 SYDVKM. V was pared by 3 bases and J by 3 bases, with 10 bases of the junction left unmatched. The CDR3 spells CASSFLAGERRKETQYF. CDR3 nucleotide sequence: TGTGCCAGCAGTTTTCTAGCGGGAGAAAGGAGGAAAGAGACCCAGTACTTC.

This sequence joins TRBV27 and TRBJ1-5; D unresolved. The germline V gene has CDR1 MNHEY and CDR2 SMNVEV (reference sequence). This CDR3 is built from 15 residues. Trimming took off 5 bases at V and 2 bases at J, with 13 bases between the two ends. The CDR3 bases are TGTGCCAGCAGTATCAGAGGAGGCGGCAATCAGCCCCAGCATTTT. Protein product: CASSIRGGGNQPQHF.

The V and J genes are TRBV4-2 and TRBJ2-1, with D unclear. Germline V gene lookup returns CDR1 LGHNA and CDR2 YNFKEQ. CDR3 length equals 14 residues. V lost 3 bases and J 6 bases, leaving 12 bases between the germline ends. Here the CDR3 DNA reads TGTGCCAGCAGCCAGGGATATCGGAGCAATGAGCAGTTCTTC. Translated, it gives CASSQGYRSNEQFF.

The J gene is TRBJ2-1, the V gene TRBV15, with D possibly being TRBD2 (6 bases). This CDR3 region has 18 residues. The germline gives CDR1 LNHNV, CDR2 YYDKDF (reference sequence). Trimming removed 0 bases at V and 2 bases at J, with 17 bases between. The CDR3: CATSRDPMVAEAYNEQFF. The CDR3 DNA sequence: TGTGCCACCAGCAGAGATCCTATGGTAGCGGAGGCCTACAATGAGCAGTTCTTC.

This clone appeared a single time. This sequence joins TRBV19 and TRBJ2-1; D gene unclear. V was clipped by 6 bases and J by 7 bases, with 7 bases between them. CDR3 length equals 11 residues. Germline CDR1 and CDR2: LNHDA and SQIVND (reference sequence). CDR3 in amino acids: CASSWANEQFF. DNA for the CDR3: TGTGCCAGTAGCTGGGCGAATGAGCAGTTCTTC. Variable domain in full (rest from reference TRBV19 and TRBJ2-1): DGGITQSPKYLFRKEGQNVTLSCEQNLNHDAMYWYRQDPGQGLRLIYYSQIVNDFQKGDIAEGYSVSREKKESFPLTVTSAQKNPTAFYLCASSWANEQFFGPGTRLTVL.

The V and J genes are TRBV5-1 and TRBJ2-7; D assignment may be TRBD1 or TRBD2 (5 bases each). Between the trimmed V and J ends, which lost 5 bases and 4 bases, there was a span of 25 bases. Germline assignment: CDR1 SGHRS and CDR2 YFSETQ. This CDR3 contains 17 residues. The DNA for the CDR3 is TGCGCCAGCAGTTTTCCTCCCACCGGGACCCGTAAATACGAGCAGTACTTC. Its protein product is CASSFPPTGTRKYEQYF.

This chain connects TRBV9 to TRBJ1-2; D is unresolved. The V and J ends lost 0 bases and 2 bases respectively, with 11 bases between them. This CDR3 has 15 residues. CDR1 and CDR2 (germline): SGDLS, YYNGEE. Here the CDR3 DNA reads TGTGCCAGCAGCGTAGCTACAAGTGTCAACTATGGCTACACCTTC. Its translation is CASSVATSVNYGYTF.

This rearrangement joins TRBV5-1 to TRBJ2-2, with TRBD2 matching over 10 bases. Germline values: CDR1 SGHRS, CDR2 YFSETQ. CDR3 size: 16 residues. V dropped 0 bases and J dropped 4; count of bases not matched to a gene: 3. Here the CDR3 DNA reads TGCGCCAGCAGCTTGGCCCCTAGCGGGAGCACCGGGGAGCTGTTTTTT. This translates into CASSLAPSGSTGELFF.

The genes are TRBV30 and TRBJ2-7, with D tentatively TRBD2 (6 bases). The germline V and J ends were trimmed by 4 bases and 1 base, with 8 bases remaining between them. CDR3 length: 12 residues. CDR1 and CDR2 from the germline V gene are GTSNPN and SVGIG (reference sequence). The CDR3 loop reads CAWIGGSYEQYF. The CDR3 DNA follows: TGTGCCTGGATCGGGGGTTCCTACGAGCAGTACTTC.

The chain employs TRBV5-1 and TRBJ1-1, with 10 bases lining up with TRBD1. From germline, CDR1 is SGHRS and CDR2 YFSETQ. V lost 0 bases to trimming and J lost 7 bases; unmatched junction nucleotides: 6. This CDR3 comprises 15 residues. CDR3 DNA sequence: TGCGCCAGCAGCTTGGCGGGGACAGGGGATTATGAAGCTTTCTTT. Protein product: CASSLAGTGDYEAFF.

CDR3 in amino acids: CASSESSGGVRQPQHF. CDR3 DNA: TGTGCCAGCAGTGAATCCTCAGGGGGCGTACGCCAGCCCCAGCATTTT. This sequence joins TRBV25-1 and TRBJ1-5; 8 nucleotides match TRBD1. Looked up from germline, CDR1 is MGHDK and CDR2 is SYGVNS. Unmatched junction bases numbered 9, after V lost 1 base and J lost 7 bases. The CDR3 extends over 16 amino acids.

The chain uses TRBV30 and TRBJ2-1; maybe TRBD2 (5 bases). With 0 bases removed from V and 5 bases from J, the gap between germline ends came to 8 bases. The CDR3 totals 13 residues. Germline V gene lookup returns CDR1 GTSNPN and CDR2 SVGIG (reference sequence). This CDR3 is CAWSVRRDNEQFF. CDR3 in DNA: TGTGCCTGGAGTGTAAGGCGGGACAATGAGCAGTTCTTC.

This chain links TRBV6-5 with TRBJ2-7, with 9 bases matching TRBD2. This CDR3 has 13 amino acids. Per the germline V gene, CDR1 is MNHEY and CDR2 is SVGAGI. Germline trimming cut 8 bases from V and 1 base from J; bases unmatched to any gene: 3. The CDR3 DNA reads TGTGCCAGCCGACTAGCGGTTTCCTACGAGCAGTACTTC. It specifies CASRLAVSYEQYF.

The chain links TRBV9 to TRBJ2-1; D not certain. CDR3 length equals 14 residues. The V gene's germline CDR1 is SGDLS and CDR2 YYNGEE. Between the trimmed V and J ends, which lost 0 bases and 2 bases, there was a span of 6 bases. As DNA, the CDR3 is TGTGCCAGCAGCGTAGAGCTTACCTACAATGAGCAGTTCTTC. Amino acid sequence: CASSVELTYNEQFF.